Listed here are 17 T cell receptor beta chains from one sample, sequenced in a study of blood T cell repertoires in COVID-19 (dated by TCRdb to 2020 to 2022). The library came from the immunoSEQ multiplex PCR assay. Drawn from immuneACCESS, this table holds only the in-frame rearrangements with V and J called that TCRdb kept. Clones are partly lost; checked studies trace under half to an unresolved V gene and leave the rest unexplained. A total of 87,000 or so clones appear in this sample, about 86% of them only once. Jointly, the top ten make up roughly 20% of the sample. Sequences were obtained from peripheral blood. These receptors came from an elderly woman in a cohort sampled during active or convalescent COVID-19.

CDR3 loop: CATSDYGTSRRAGKTQYF. CDR3 DNA: TGTGCCACCAGTGACTATGGGACTAGCAGGAGGGCCGGGAAGACCCAGTACTTC. V is TRBV24-1 and J is TRBJ2-5; TRBD2 aligns across 9 bases. Looked up from germline, CDR1 is KGHDR and CDR2 is SFDVKD. Trimming at V came to 4 bases and at J to 6 bases, leaving 17 bases not matched to a gene. The CDR3 is made up of 18 amino acids.

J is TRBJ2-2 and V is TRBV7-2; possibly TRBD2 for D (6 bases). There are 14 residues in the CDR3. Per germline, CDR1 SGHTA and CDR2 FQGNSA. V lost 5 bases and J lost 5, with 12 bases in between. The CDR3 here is CASSPGSGTGELFF. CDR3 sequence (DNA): TGTGCCAGCAGCCCCGGGAGTGGAACCGGGGAGCTGTTTTTT. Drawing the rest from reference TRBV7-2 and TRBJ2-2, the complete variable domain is GAGVSQSPSNKVTEKGKDVELRCDPISGHTALYWYRQSLGQGLEFLIYFQGNSAPDKSGLPSDRFSAERTGGSVSTLTIQRTQQEDSAVYLCASSPGSGTGELFFGEGSRLTVL.

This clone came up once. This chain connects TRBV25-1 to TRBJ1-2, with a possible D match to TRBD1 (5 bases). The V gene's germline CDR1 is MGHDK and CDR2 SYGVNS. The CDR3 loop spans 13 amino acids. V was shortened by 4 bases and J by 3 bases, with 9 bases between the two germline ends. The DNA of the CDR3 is TGTGCCAGCAGTGCAGGGAAGGACTATGGCTACACCTTC. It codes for CASSAGKDYGYTF.

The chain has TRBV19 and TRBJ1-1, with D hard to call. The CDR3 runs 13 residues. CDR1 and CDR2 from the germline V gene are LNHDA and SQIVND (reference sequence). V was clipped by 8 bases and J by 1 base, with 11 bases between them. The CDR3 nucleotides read TGTGCCAGTCTCCAAAGACAGAACACTGAAGCTTTCTTT. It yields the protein CASLQRQNTEAFF.

Here the CDR3 DNA reads TGTGCCAGCACGCTAGGGGCCTTAAACTATGGCTACACCTTC. Translated: CASTLGALNYGYTF. The rearrangement uses TRBV5-5 and TRBJ1-2; TRBD1 is a possible D gene (5 bases). Germline V gene lookup returns CDR1 SGHKS and CDR2 YYEKEE (reference sequence). The CDR3 runs 14 residues. V shed 6 bases and J shed 2 bases, with 14 bases lying between them.

The CDR3 sequence: CASSRGRTGETQYF. CDR3 nucleotide sequence: TGTGCCAGCAGCCGAGGCCGGACGGGGGAGACCCAGTACTTC. V gene TRBV2 combines with J gene TRBJ2-5; TRBD2 is a possible D gene (5 bases). The V end was cut by 6 bases, the J end by 5 bases, with 16 bases between. Germline V gene data show CDR1 as SNHLY and CDR2 as FYNNEI. This CDR3 region has 14 residues.

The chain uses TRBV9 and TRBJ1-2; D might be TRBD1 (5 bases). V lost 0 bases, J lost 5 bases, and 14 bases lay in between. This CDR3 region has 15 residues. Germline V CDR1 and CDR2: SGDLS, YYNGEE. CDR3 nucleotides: TGTGCCAGCAGCGTAGCTGGGGGGGGAGGGTATGGCTACACCTTC. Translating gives CASSVAGGGGYGYTF.

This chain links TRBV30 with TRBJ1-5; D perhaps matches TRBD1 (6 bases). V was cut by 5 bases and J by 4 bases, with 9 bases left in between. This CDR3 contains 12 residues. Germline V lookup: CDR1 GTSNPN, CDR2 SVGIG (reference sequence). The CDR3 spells CAWDRSNQPQHF. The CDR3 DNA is TGTGCCTGGGACAGGTCGAATCAGCCCCAGCATTTT.

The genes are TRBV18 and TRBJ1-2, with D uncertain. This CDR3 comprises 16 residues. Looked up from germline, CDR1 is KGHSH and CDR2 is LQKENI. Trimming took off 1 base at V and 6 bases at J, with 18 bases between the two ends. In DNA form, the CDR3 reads TGTGCCAGCTCACCACAATTACAGCTACTGGGAGATGGCTACACCTTC. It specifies CASSPQLQLLGDGYTF.

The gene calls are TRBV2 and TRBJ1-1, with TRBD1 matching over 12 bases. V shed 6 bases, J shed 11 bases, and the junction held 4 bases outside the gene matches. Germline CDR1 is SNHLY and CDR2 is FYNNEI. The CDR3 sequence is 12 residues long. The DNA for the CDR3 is TGTGCCAGCAGAGGGGACAGGGGGCCGGCTTTCTTT. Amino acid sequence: CASRGDRGPAFF.

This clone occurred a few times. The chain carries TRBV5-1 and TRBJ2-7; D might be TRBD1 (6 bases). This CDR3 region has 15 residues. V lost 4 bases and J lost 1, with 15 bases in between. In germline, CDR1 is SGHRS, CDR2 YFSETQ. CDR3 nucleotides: TGCGCCAGCAGCGCAGACAGGTTTCCATCCTACGAGCAGTACGTC. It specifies CASSADRFPSYEQYV.

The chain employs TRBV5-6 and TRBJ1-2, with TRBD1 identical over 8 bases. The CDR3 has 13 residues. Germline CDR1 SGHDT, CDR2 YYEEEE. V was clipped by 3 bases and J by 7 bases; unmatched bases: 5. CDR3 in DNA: TGTGCCAGCAGCTCAGGGGGCAAGGGTGGCTACACCTTC. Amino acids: CASSSGGKGGYTF.

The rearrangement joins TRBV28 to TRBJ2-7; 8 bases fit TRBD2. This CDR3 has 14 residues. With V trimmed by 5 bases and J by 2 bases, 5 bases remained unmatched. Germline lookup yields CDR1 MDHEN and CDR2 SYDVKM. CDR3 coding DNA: TGTGCCAGCAGTCAACCGACTAGCGCCTACGAGCAGTACTTC. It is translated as CASSQPTSAYEQYF.

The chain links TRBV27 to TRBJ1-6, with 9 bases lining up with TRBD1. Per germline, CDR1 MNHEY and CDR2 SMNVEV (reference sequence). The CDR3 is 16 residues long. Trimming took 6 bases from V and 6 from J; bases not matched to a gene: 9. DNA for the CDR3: TGTGCCAGCAGGTTACAGGGGGCTCCGGGTAATTCACCCCTCCACTTT. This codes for CASRLQGAPGNSPLHF.

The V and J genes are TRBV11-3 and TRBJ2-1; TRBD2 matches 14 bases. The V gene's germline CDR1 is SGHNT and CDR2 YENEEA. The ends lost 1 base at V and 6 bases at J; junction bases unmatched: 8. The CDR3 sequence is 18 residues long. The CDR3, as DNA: TGTGCCAGCAGCTTAGCGGGGACTAGCGGGGGCTCCCTCAATGAGCAGTTCTTC. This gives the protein CASSLAGTSGGSLNEQFF. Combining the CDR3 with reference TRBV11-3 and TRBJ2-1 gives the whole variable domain EAGVVQSPRYKIIEKKQPVAFWCNPISGHNTLYWYLQNLGQGPELLIRYENEEAVDDSQLPKDRFSAERLKGVDSTLKIQPAELGDSAVYLCASSLAGTSGGSLNEQFFGPGTRLTVL.

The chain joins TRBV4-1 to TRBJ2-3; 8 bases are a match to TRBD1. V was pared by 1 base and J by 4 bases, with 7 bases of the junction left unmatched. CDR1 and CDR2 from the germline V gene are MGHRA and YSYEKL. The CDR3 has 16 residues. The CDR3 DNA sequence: TGCGCCAGCAGCCAAGCGGTGCAGGGGGCTTCAGATACGCAGTATTTT. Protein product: CASSQAVQGASDTQYF.

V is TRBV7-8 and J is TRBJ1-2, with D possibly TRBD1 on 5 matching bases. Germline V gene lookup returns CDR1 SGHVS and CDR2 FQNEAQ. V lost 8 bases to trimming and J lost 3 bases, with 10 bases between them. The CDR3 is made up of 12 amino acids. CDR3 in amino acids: CASSRDYYGYTF. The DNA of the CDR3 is TGTGCCAGCTCCCGGGACTACTATGGCTACACCTTC.